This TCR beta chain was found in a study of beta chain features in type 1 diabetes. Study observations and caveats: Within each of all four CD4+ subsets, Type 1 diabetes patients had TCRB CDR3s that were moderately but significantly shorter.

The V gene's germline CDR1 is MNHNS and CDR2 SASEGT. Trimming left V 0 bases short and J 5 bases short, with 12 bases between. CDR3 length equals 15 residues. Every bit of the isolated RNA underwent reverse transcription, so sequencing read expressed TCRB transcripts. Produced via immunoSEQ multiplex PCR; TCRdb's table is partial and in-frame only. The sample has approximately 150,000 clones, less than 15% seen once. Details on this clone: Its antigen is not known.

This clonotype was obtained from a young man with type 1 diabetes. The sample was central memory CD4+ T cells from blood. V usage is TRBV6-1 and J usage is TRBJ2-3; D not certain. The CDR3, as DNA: TGTGCCAGCAGTGAAGCGTGGACCCTCGGAGATACGCAGTATTTT. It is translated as CASSEAWTLGDTQYF.